The subject of this entry is one T cell receptor (beta chain). Its antigen is currently not known. Base qualities are not provided; no much larger clone lies one nucleotide away. This entry comes from a study of cytomegalovirus exposure and HLA in healthy donors (dated by TCRdb to 2016 to 2017). In the study overall: According to an earlier analysis of 550 to 700 of the donors, 200 million or so T cells yielded 117 million unique TCR beta sequences and less than 300 Gb of sequence data. Donor age, sex, ethnicity and CMV serostatus were collected together with the repertoire data. The study aimed to test whether cataloging public T cell receptors could reveal signatures of past pathogen exposure. All discovery cohort repertoires had been generated on a single sequencing platform. Roughly 290 gigabases of sequencing data and 75 million to 85 million unique TCR sequences made up an early release that covered under 750 HLA-typed donors. Genome-wide SNP genotypes for about 65% of the 666 donors were used in a later genetic analysis, which treated that subset as a discovery cohort. In the later analysis, no new phenotypic data were used to find candidate immune exposures; instead, reliance was placed on TCR beta sequences and their occurrence across donors. Roughly five DR-DQ haplotypes were handled as single units for association and clustering because linkage in the cohort was strong. Of the roughly 390 genotyped donors, 81% fell in the genetic ancestry cluster associated with self-reported Caucasian donors. An earlier analysis of fewer than 750 of the donors used high-throughput TCR beta sequencing to judge whether each TCR beta V gene segment behaved as functional or pseudogenic. To study patterns of TCR occurrence, a later analysis re-analyzed previously published TCR beta repertoires from hundreds of donors and added high-resolution HLA genotyping. Typing coverage differed by locus: A, B, C, DRB1 and DQB1 were typed in roughly 620-630 donors, DQA1 in 500 to 550, DPA1 in 600 to 610, and DPB1 in roughly 470. Besides the first cohort of approximately 710 subjects, a separate validation cohort made up of some 110 different subjects was used. Class I and class II HLA loci were covered by the typing at four-digit resolution. Among 398 genotyped donors of the cohort, an average of roughly 240,000 unique TCR beta nucleotide sequences were sequenced per donor, about a sixth of them non-productive. The study used immunosequencing to profile the T cell repertoires of about 670 subjects and linked those repertoires to cytomegalovirus serostatus. High-throughput TCR immunosequencing, statistical association of individual TCRs with disease status, and machine learning were combined to predict cytomegalovirus infection status.

The cohort comprised 550 to 700 healthy bone marrow donors. At the time of sampling, all cohort members were nominally healthy, though unrecorded immune exposures were likely present. CMV serostatus was positive for roughly 290 and negative for about half of the 666 cohort members, and was not recorded for this donor. Every donor gave a peripheral blood sample, and the peripheral blood mononuclear cells from that sample were used for TCR beta sequencing. Genomic DNA was extracted from the blood cell samples with the Qiagen DNeasy Blood Extraction Kit. There are 12 amino acids in the CDR3, from cysteine to phenylalanine inclusive. CDR3 DNA only is kept here, 36 bases in frame from base 1. The germline ends are 9 bases apart after V is trimmed by 2 bases and J by 6 bases. From a lookup of the germline V gene, CDR1 and CDR2 are SGHRS and YFSETQ. Overall results and qualifications from the work: In an earlier analysis of approximately 590 of the donors, most TCR beta V segments appeared in productive rearrangements about 90% or about 30% of the time, broadly matching IMGT annotations. Most TCR sequences were seen in very few donors, while some public TCRs were found in many individuals. Linkage disequilibrium might explain the correlated functional status among segregating V segments, but an unknown experimental factor could not be excluded. The presence/absence analyses assumed that sequencing depth was roughly uniform across donors, and that assumption may not be true. The study listed 170 or so TCR beta chains as associated with cytomegalovirus. The earlier analysis of 587 of the donors excluded some 15 rarely observed V segments, including chromosome 9 orphons, because counts were too low. According to a later genetic analysis, donors in an Asian-associated ancestry cluster had fewer N-insertions in productive TCRs than the approximately 670-donor mean. An association between a missense DCLRE1C variant and V-gene and J-gene trimming of TCR beta chains was found in a later genetic analysis and replicated in an independent cohort. In this cohort, only TCR beta chains were sequenced, and detectable features were limited by the absence of alpha or paired-chain data. In a later analysis, most CMV-associated TCR beta chains were found to appear HLA-restricted, with HLA associations seemingly driven largely by CMV exposure. In a later analysis, HLA-associated TCR beta chains showed more clonal expansion and lower generation probabilities than non-associated chains that were equally common. A later analysis found that TCR association rates varied across HLA loci, with DRB1 alleles showing the most associated TCRs and HLA-C alleles the fewest. The only immune exposure information available for the cohort was CMV serostatus. In vitro tests confirmed that three of the cytomegalovirus-associated TCR beta chains recognize cytomegalovirus antigens. Assigning TCR associations to individual alleles was difficult when HLA alleles, especially DR and DQ, strongly co-occurred. The authors suggested that the approach could potentially be generalized to other disease states and immunological phenotypes. A later analysis reported that several top co-occurrence clusters appeared linked to parvovirus B19, influenza, CMV and Epstein-Barr virus. In both the original and validation cohorts, the classifier was reported to diagnose cytomegalovirus status with high specificity and sensitivity. Some IMGT-functional V segments, including TRBV6-2 and TRBV6-3, could not be distinguished by the 87-base-pair reads and were therefore excluded. A further reported finding was that TCR beta sequences accurately predicted the HLA-A and HLA-B alleles for most subjects in the first cohort. Specific HLA alleles were associated with about 17,000 TCR beta sequences at a false discovery rate of 0.05 in a later analysis. Because HLA typing was missing for some donors at each locus, association tests included only the typed subset. The sequencing pipeline was judged likely to have produced a cluster of highly shared sequence variants as a technical artifact.

The method was the immunoSEQ multiplex PCR assay. For the multiplex PCR, a mixture combining 60 forward primers for TCR Vbeta segments and 13 reverse primers for TCR Jbeta segments was used. The CDR3 region of rearranged TCR beta genes was amplified from genomic DNA with a multiplex PCR assay. The amplified TCR beta libraries were sequenced on the Illumina HiSeq System as 87-base-pair reads. The study's processing was this. Across the 640 or so repertoires, a later analysis counted 78 million or so unique TCR beta chains, roughly 11 million of which were shared by at least two donors. A nearest-neighbor algorithm error-corrected the raw reads and collapsed the reads into unique sequences, merging closely related sequences to remove PCR and sequencing errors. V, D and J gene segments were assigned by aligning CDR3 sequences to IMGT reference sequences. For a sequence to be retained, a match of at least six nucleotides was required to both a V gene segment and a J gene segment. A rearrangement was called productive if the CDR3 had no stop codons and remained in frame with V and J, and every other rearrangement was called non-productive. Following IMGT convention, CDR3 was defined as the stretch from the second conserved V-encoded cysteine up to the conserved J-encoded phenylalanine. Sequences without an unambiguous match to a single V gene segment were excluded from the earlier analysis of 450 to 650 of the donors. In an earlier analysis of approximately 550 of the donors, V segments were called functional above 56.7% productive rearrangements and were called segregating when the between-donor standard deviation exceeded 5%. To diagnose cytomegalovirus status from the catalog of TCR beta chain sequences, a statistical classification framework was built. In a later analysis, TCR nucleotide sequences were compared against IMGT/GENE-DB human TR gene sequences so that V and J genes could be assigned. The TCRdist pipeline was used in a later analysis to assign CDR3 sequences and most-parsimonious VDJ recombination scenarios. In a later analysis, each TCR beta chain was defined by its CDR3 amino acid sequence together with its V-gene family, and reads without a unique V-gene family were excluded. To address suspected cross-contamination and a sequencing artifact, a later analysis removed 450 to 700 highly shared, low-generation-probability nucleotide sequences. A later analysis calculated a clonal expansion index for each public chain from normalized within-repertoire ranks of inferred template counts. Generation probabilities in a later analysis came from a VDJ recombination model fitted to out-of-frame rearrangements, and those results were checked against IGoR. A later analysis scored TCR-TCR, TCR-HLA and TCR-CMV co-occurrence with hypergeometric tests, applying a repertoire-size bias correction to TCR pairs. In a later analysis, false discovery rates were estimated by permuting HLA or CMV assignments 20 times. In a later analysis, co-occurring TCRs were grouped using DBSCAN, and TCRdist sequence similarity was added for clustering within HLA-allele-positive subsets. For co-occurrence clustering, repertoires with fewer than 30,000 or more than 120,000 public chains were excluded, along with 4 to 6 repertoires with anomalous nucleotide sharing. Imported from immuneACCESS, the table was reduced by TCRdb to in-frame sequences with V and J called. These copies leave out some clones; in studies compared against another copy, an unresolved V gene accounts for under half, and the cause of the remainder is not known. V and J calls and clone size follow that table, whereas D and trimming were derived from the DNA. Here the sample has some 98,000 clones; roughly 76% occur a single time. The ten most abundant clones make up 8% to 9% of the sample.

The chain joins TRBV5-1 to TRBJ2-7, with TRBD2 as a weak D call on 6 bases. The origin of this receptor is a human donor in good health. The source material was PBMCs. The sequenced DNA: TGCGCCAGCAGCTTTACGGAGGGCGAGCAGTACTTC. The translation is CASSFTEGEQYF.